The clone carrying this T cell receptor beta chain has a handful of counts. Its antigen is unidentified. This sample stems from a study of T-cell memory formation after mild COVID-19. Study conclusions and caveats: Pre-infection memory harbored some responding clones, suggesting cross-reactive memory joined.

The V gene lost 8 bases and the J gene lost 0 bases, with 13 bases spanning the gap. Germline-derived CDR1 and CDR2 are SEHNR and FQNEAQ (reference sequence). This CDR3 comprises 14 residues. The 5'RACE method, run with constant-segment primers, produced TCR alpha and TCR beta cDNA libraries (carrying sample barcodes and UMIs). Each CDR3 protein gets one entry after TCRdb re-called the 5' RACE reads with MiXCR. This table has hundreds of thousands of distinct CDR3 sequences, roughly 18% appearing once. The sequencing sample was made of PBMCs or a T cell subset sorted from them (not recorded which). This chain uses TRBV7-9 with TRBJ1-1; D unclear. This clonotype originated in an adult woman who had mild COVID-19 (a few samples of this study predate the infection). Cell type and time point are not known. DNA of the CDR3: TGTGCCAGCGGTGGACGCCGGTTGAACACTGAAGCTTTCTTT. It is translated as CASGGRRLNTEAFF.